One T cell receptor beta chain is described in this entry. The target antigen is unknown. The sample belongs to a study of OX40 agonist ivuxolimab in advanced cancers. Study-level background: Patients with hepatocellular carcinoma, melanoma, renal cell or head and neck cancer made up the dose-escalation patients. Participants, 75% to 85% male, averaged around 64 years of age, ranging from 23 to 79.

Only in-frame clones appear in the TCRdb table, and some are missing; sequencing was by immunoSEQ multiplex PCR. The data hold under 30,000 clones, with about nine tenths observed a single time. Findings of the study overall: Expanded clones belonging to CD8+ T cells outnumbered, on average, those of CD4+. Within 6 weeks, CD4+ and CD8+ blood T cells expanded clonally at 0.1 to 3.0 mg/kg.

CDR1 is SSHAT and CDR2 is FNYEAQ in the germline V gene (reference sequence). V dropped 2 bases and J dropped 0; count of bases not matched to a gene: 1. CDR3 size: 15 residues. The chain joins TRBV7-7 to TRBJ2-5, with TRBD2 matching over 9 bases. The receptor comes from an adult with an advanced solid tumor such as melanoma, head and neck, liver or kidney cancer. The material was CD4+ or CD8+ T cells sorted from blood, obtained in a trial of the OX40 agonist ivuxolimab. The CDR3 loop reads CASSLWTSDQETQYF. The CDR3 region has the DNA TGTGCCAGCAGCTTATGGACTAGCGACCAAGAGACCCAGTACTTC.